This T cell receptor (beta chain) was captured in a study of identical twins. Regarding the study as a whole: Model-predicted out-of-frame TCR alpha sharing fell below observed values in monozygotic twins. Sharing of beta out-of-frame sequences by twins showed a weaker excess.

Healthy Caucasians were all of the donors. This clonotype has just a few counts. Its antigen remains unidentified. Template switching introduced a universal primer site, and the cDNA bore unique molecular identifiers. TCRdb reprocessed the 5' RACE reads via MiXCR and lists one record per CDR3 protein. The sample comprises hundreds of thousands of distinct CDR3 sequences, about 8.9% of which are singletons, and approximately 2% rests with the top ten. Germline V gene sequence: CDR1 SNHLY, CDR2 FYNNEI. The CDR3 contains 14 residues. Trimming at V came to 11 bases and at J to 0 bases, leaving 7 bases not matched to a gene. This sample also appeared in a second study, on yellow fever vaccine responses in identical twins.

Specimen: memory (CD45RO+) T cells sorted from blood. The chain links TRBV2 to TRBJ1-1; TRBD1 agrees at 9 bases. The source of this sequence is a woman between 18 and 29 years old in good health. The CDR3 DNA is TGTGCCGGGACAGGGCTTCACATGAACACTGAAGCTTTCTTT. This gives the protein CAGTGLHMNTEAFF.